The rows below give T cell receptor beta chains drawn from one sample of a study of OX40 agonist ivuxolimab in advanced cancers. Libraries were prepared by immunoSEQ multiplex PCR; TCRdb keeps only in-frame clonotypes and omits some of them. This sample has more than 85,000 clones, with over 75% found just once. The source was CD4+ or CD8+ T cells sorted from blood, collected in a trial of the OX40 agonist ivuxolimab. The receptors shown here come from an adult with an advanced solid tumor such as melanoma, head and neck, liver or kidney cancer. Each CDR3 is given with its conserved first and last residue. The D gene is left open where the match is weak. The size entry is marked missing in some rows and otherwise reads once, few, many or a size class.

. | . | TRBJ1-2 | TRBV7-9 | TGTGCCAGCAGCTTACTGGTGGGGTTTAACTATGGCTACACCTTC | CASSLLVGFNYGYTF
. | once | TRBJ2-5 | TRBV7-2 | TGTGCCAGCAGCCCCCAGCCCCACCAAGAGACCCAGTACTTC | CASSPQPHQETQYF
TRBD2 | . | TRBJ2-3 | TRBV7-9 | TGTGCCAGCAGCCCGGGACTAGCGGGAGCGGCGGATACGCAGTATTTT | CASSPGLAGAADTQYF
TRBD1 | once | TRBJ2-7 | TRBV6-6 | TGTGCCAGCAGTTTCCCCGGGACAGCATCCTACGAGCAGTACTTC | CASSFPGTASYEQYF
TRBD2 | . | TRBJ2-1 | TRBV18 | TGTGCCAGCTCACCAGGACTAGCGGGGCAAAATGAGCAGTTCTTC | CASSPGLAGQNEQFF
. | . | TRBJ2-1 | TRBV19 | TGTGCCAGTAGTACAACGACGGGCCACAATGAGCAGTTCTTC | CASSTTTGHNEQFF
TRBD1 | few | TRBJ2-1 | TRBV18 | TGTGCCAGCTCACCTGACAGGGAAGGATTGCACAATGAGCAGTTCTTC | CASSPDREGLHNEQFF
. | . | TRBJ1-3 | TRBV6-6 | TGTGCCAGCACCAAGAGGGAAGTGCTCTCTGGAAACACCATATATTTT | CASTKREVLSGNTIYF
. | . | TRBJ1-4 | TRBV29-1 | TGCAGCGGTTCGACCCCGGAGGAAAAACTGTTTTTT | CSGSTPEEKLFF
TRBD2 | . | TRBJ2-3 | TRBV5-1 | TGCGCCAGCACCCTACTAGCGGCAAGCACAGATACGCAGTATTTT | CASTLLAASTDTQYF
TRBD2 | . | TRBJ2-1 | TRBV7-9 | TGTGCCAGCAGCCCAGCCGGTCTATTCGGGAGGGATGAGCAGTTCTTC | CASSPAGLFGRDEQFF
. | . | TRBJ2-1 | TRBV27 | TGTGCCAGCAGTTTAAGGGCTAACCCACCCTACAATGAGCAGTTCTTC | CASSLRANPPYNEQFF
TRBD1 | few | TRBJ2-1 | TRBV10-1 | TGCGCCAGCAGTGATATAGGTAGAACAGGGGGACATTCCTACAATGAGCAGTTCTTC | CASSDIGRTGGHSYNEQFF
TRBD1 | . | TRBJ2-1 | TRBV9 | TGTGCCAGCAGCGTTACGGGACAGAAGTACAATGAGCAGTTCTTC | CASSVTGQKYNEQFF
. | few | TRBJ2-1 | TRBV5-1 | TGCGCCAGCAGCTTCACTTCCTACAATGAGCAGTTCTTC | CASSFTSYNEQFF
TRBD1 | . | TRBJ1-5 | TRBV5-4 | TGTGCCAGCAGAGGGACAGGGTCTCAGCCCCAGCATTTT | CASRGTGSQPQHF
. | . | TRBJ2-7 | TRBV6-4 | TGTGCCAGCAGTGATCCGTCGGGGTTAAGCATCGTCTACGAGCAGTACTTC | CASSDPSGLSIVYEQYF
. | . | TRBJ2-2 | TRBV5-1 | TGCGCCAGCAGCCCCAGACTAGAGGGCACCGGGGAGCTGTTTTTT | CASSPRLEGTGELFF
TRBD2 | once | TRBJ2-3 | TRBV29-1 | TGCAGCGTTCTGAGACTAGCTTCAAGCACAGATACGCAGTATTTT | CSVLRLASSTDTQYF
. | . | TRBJ1-5 | TRBV28 | TGTGCCAGCAGTTTAGGCCTGCTGGTGGAGCCCCAGCATTTT | CASSLGLLVEPQHF
. | few | TRBJ1-2 | TRBV2 | TGTGCCAGCAGTGAACCATTCAACTATGGCTACACCTTC | CASSEPFNYGYTF
TRBD2 | once | TRBJ2-1 | TRBV7-3 | TGTGCCAGCAGCTTAAGTAGCGGGCAGAATGAGCAGTTCTTC | CASSLSSGQNEQFF
. | . | TRBJ2-5 | TRBV9 | TGTGCCAGCAGCCCAGGGGGGCCGAGGGAGACCCAGTACTTC | CASSPGGPRETQYF